Reported below is one TCR beta chain. The sample is drawn from a study of cytomegalovirus exposure and HLA in healthy donors. CDR3 length equals 18 residues. Trimming pared 7 bases from V and 10 bases from J, leaving 32 bases between. The germline V gene encodes CDR1 MDHEN and CDR2 SYDVKM. The PCR ran on 60 Vbeta and 13 Jbeta primers. Measured with immunoSEQ multiplex PCR; TCRdb has only the in-frame clones, and not every one. Of fewer than 200,000 clones listed, about four fifths were seen once; the top ten hold approximately 1.6%. The material sequenced was PBMCs. This sequence joins TRBV28 and TRBJ2-4; D call uncertain. The origin of this receptor is a male donor in good health and CMV-seronegative. The chain's CDR3 is CASTTPRRSGRSSSIQYF. The CDR3 nucleotides are TGTGCCAGCACTACACCCCGCAGGTCAGGCCGGTCCTCGAGTATTCAGTACTTC.